The rows below give T cell receptor beta chains drawn from one sample of a study of cytotoxic CD8 clonotypes in ibrutinib-treated CLL. The table came from immunoSEQ multiplex PCR; TCRdb's copy has only in-frame clones and leaves some out. This table has over 100,000 clones, 70% to 90% appearing once. The starting material was PBMCs, obtained after 24 months of ibrutinib treatment. The receptors derive from a human donor with chronic lymphocytic leukemia. Each CDR3 is given with its conserved first and last residue. D genes are given only for firm matches. Some rows have no size entry. The others give once, few or many, or a class for an expanded clone.

V gene: TRBV18
J gene: TRBJ1-5
clone size: NA
D gene: NA
CDR3 DNA: TGTGCCAGCTCACCTGGTTTACGAGGGGACAATCAGCCCCAGCATTTT
CDR3 protein: CASSPGLRGDNQPQHF

V gene: TRBV28
J gene: TRBJ1-4
clone size: NA
D gene: NA
CDR3 DNA: TGTGCCAGCAGTTTACAGAGGGGGACATACGGAGAAAAACTGTTTTTT
CDR3 protein: CASSLQRGTYGEKLFF

V gene: TRBV27
J gene: TRBJ2-2
clone size: NA
D gene: NA
CDR3 DNA: TGTGCCAGCAGCAAGACAGAGACCCACACCGGGGAGCTGTTTTTT
CDR3 protein: CASSKTETHTGELFF

V gene: TRBV28
J gene: TRBJ2-7
clone size: NA
D gene: NA
CDR3 DNA: TGTGCCAGCAGTTTACCCCGACAGTCCTACGAGCAGTACTTC
CDR3 protein: CASSLPRQSYEQYF

V gene: TRBV7-3
J gene: TRBJ1-1
clone size: NA
D gene: NA
CDR3 DNA: TGTGCCAGCAGCTCTCAGGGACTTCTCCATGCTTTCTTT
CDR3 protein: CASSSQGLLHAFF

V gene: TRBV11-2
J gene: TRBJ2-1
clone size: NA
D gene: TRBD2
CDR3 DNA: TGTGCCAGCAGCTTTACTTCCCTGGGAGGGTTGGACAATGAGCAGTTCTTC
CDR3 protein: CASSFTSLGGLDNEQFF

V gene: TRBV28
J gene: TRBJ2-5
clone size: NA
D gene: TRBD2
CDR3 DNA: TGTGCCAGCCTTTCCCCGACAAGCGGGAGGGCCCAAGAGACCCAGTACTTC
CDR3 protein: CASLSPTSGRAQETQYF

V gene: TRBV7-9
J gene: TRBJ1-2
clone size: NA
D gene: TRBD1
CDR3 DNA: TGTGCCAGCAGCTCTACGGCAGGGGGCGCGACCTTC
CDR3 protein: CASSSTAGGATF

V gene: TRBV7-2
J gene: TRBJ2-1
clone size: NA
D gene: NA
CDR3 DNA: TGTGCCAGCAGGGCCGCGATATACAATGAGCAGTTCTTC
CDR3 protein: CASRAAIYNEQFF

V gene: TRBV6-5
J gene: TRBJ2-7
clone size: once
D gene: NA
CDR3 DNA: TGTGCCAGCAACCCGACGGCATTTAGCTCCTACGAGCAGTACTTC
CDR3 protein: CASNPTAFSSYEQYF

V gene: TRBV7-2
J gene: TRBJ2-2
clone size: NA
D gene: NA
CDR3 DNA: TGTGCCAGCAGCGCTGGACTGGGTTCCACCGGGGAGCTGTTTTTT
CDR3 protein: CASSAGLGSTGELFF

V gene: TRBV7-2
J gene: TRBJ2-1
clone size: few
D gene: NA
CDR3 DNA: TGTGCCAGCAGCCCGTCGACTAGGTCTAGGTACAATGAGCAGTTCTTC
CDR3 protein: CASSPSTRSRYNEQFF

V gene: TRBV6-6
J gene: TRBJ2-7
clone size: once
D gene: NA
CDR3 DNA: TGTGCCAGCGGGTCTAAGTGGGACGGCTCCTACGAGCAGTACTTC
CDR3 protein: CASGSKWDGSYEQYF

V gene: TRBV19
J gene: TRBJ2-4
clone size: NA
D gene: NA
CDR3 DNA: TGTGCCAGTAAACTCTCCTGGGAGACCAAAAACATTCAGTACTTC
CDR3 protein: CASKLSWETKNIQYF

V gene: TRBV9
J gene: TRBJ1-2
clone size: NA
D gene: NA
CDR3 DNA: TGTGCCAGCAGCGGCGTGTCAGCGATGACTAACTATGGCTACACCTTC
CDR3 protein: CASSGVSAMTNYGYTF

V gene: TRBV28
J gene: TRBJ1-5
clone size: NA
D gene: TRBD1
CDR3 DNA: TGTGCCAGCAGATCCCCGGGACAGGGATCCAATCAGCCCCAGCATTTT
CDR3 protein: CASRSPGQGSNQPQHF

V gene: TRBV19
J gene: TRBJ1-2
clone size: NA
D gene: NA
CDR3 DNA: TGTGCCAGTAGTGTGGGAAGGAACTATGGCTACACCTTC
CDR3 protein: CASSVGRNYGYTF

V gene: TRBV27
J gene: TRBJ2-3
clone size: NA
D gene: NA
CDR3 DNA: TGTGCCAGCAGCCCCGTATCGGGGCGGACAGATACGCAGTATTTT
CDR3 protein: CASSPVSGRTDTQYF

V gene: TRBV5-1
J gene: TRBJ2-3
clone size: NA
D gene: TRBD1
CDR3 DNA: TGCGCCAGCAGTGAGGGGGCTCGGGGAGATACGCAGTATTTT
CDR3 protein: CASSEGARGDTQYF

V gene: TRBV20-1
J gene: TRBJ2-1
clone size: NA
D gene: TRBD2
CDR3 DNA: TGCAGTGCTAGAGTCGGGAGGGACGAGTTCTTC
CDR3 protein: CSARVGRDEFF

V gene: TRBV25-1
J gene: TRBJ1-4
clone size: NA
D gene: NA
CDR3 DNA: TGTGCCAGCAAAGGACAGTTTAATGAAAAACTGTTTTTT
CDR3 protein: CASKGQFNEKLFF

V gene: TRBV7-9
J gene: TRBJ2-7
clone size: NA
D gene: NA
CDR3 DNA: TGTGCCAGCAGCTTATCCGGATCCCCTAACGAGCAGTACTTC
CDR3 protein: CASSLSGSPNEQYF

V gene: TRBV4-1
J gene: TRBJ2-2
clone size: NA
D gene: TRBD1
CDR3 DNA: TGCGCCAGCAGCCATATAACAGGGGTTACCGGGGAGCTGTTTTTT
CDR3 protein: CASSHITGVTGELFF

V gene: TRBV5-1
J gene: TRBJ2-1
clone size: NA
D gene: TRBD1
CDR3 DNA: TGCGCCAGCAGCTTACAGGGGGAATCCTACAATGAGCAGTTCTTC
CDR3 protein: CASSLQGESYNEQFF

V gene: TRBV6-6
J gene: TRBJ2-3
clone size: NA
D gene: TRBD2
CDR3 DNA: TGTGCCAGCCGTACATTGGGGACTAGCCTCGCAGATACGCAGTATTTT
CDR3 protein: CASRTLGTSLADTQYF

V gene: TRBV6-5
J gene: TRBJ2-1
clone size: NA
D gene: TRBD1
CDR3 DNA: TGTGCCAGCTCCAGGGGGAATTCCTACAATGAGCAGTTCTTC
CDR3 protein: CASSRGNSYNEQFF

V gene: TRBV28
J gene: TRBJ1-1
clone size: NA
D gene: NA
CDR3 DNA: TGTGCCAGCAGCCGGTCGTTCGCCTACACTGAAGCTTTCTTT
CDR3 protein: CASSRSFAYTEAFF

V gene: TRBV2
J gene: TRBJ2-7
clone size: NA
D gene: NA
CDR3 DNA: TGTGCCAGCAGTTTTGGGGCCGAAGGGGGGGAGCAGTACTTC
CDR3 protein: CASSFGAEGGEQYF

V gene: TRBV10-3
J gene: TRBJ1-2
clone size: NA
D gene: NA
CDR3 DNA: TGTGCCATCAGTGTGCCTTTGGGGGGCACTAACTATGGCTACACCTTC
CDR3 protein: CAISVPLGGTNYGYTF

V gene: TRBV28
J gene: TRBJ2-6
clone size: NA
D gene: NA
CDR3 DNA: TGTGCCAGCAGCCTCCGGGAATCTGGGGCCAACGTCCTGACTTTC
CDR3 protein: CASSLRESGANVLTF

V gene: TRBV9
J gene: TRBJ2-1
clone size: NA
D gene: TRBD2
CDR3 DNA: TGTGCCAGCAGCACAAGCGGGAGCTCCTACAATGAGCAGTTCTTC
CDR3 protein: CASSTSGSSYNEQFF

V gene: TRBV5-1
J gene: TRBJ1-1
clone size: NA
D gene: NA
CDR3 DNA: TGCGCCAGCAGCTTCCAAGGGGAGGGGACTGAAGCTTTCTTT
CDR3 protein: CASSFQGEGTEAFF

V gene: TRBV28
J gene: TRBJ2-3
clone size: NA
D gene: TRBD1
CDR3 DNA: TGTGCCAGCAGTCCGATAGGACAGGGCACAGATACGCAGTATTTT
CDR3 protein: CASSPIGQGTDTQYF

V gene: TRBV19
J gene: TRBJ2-1
clone size: NA
D gene: NA
CDR3 DNA: TGTGCCAGTAGTATAGATTGGAACCCCATTCGAGATGAGCAGTTCTTC
CDR3 protein: CASSIDWNPIRDEQFF

V gene: TRBV4-1
J gene: TRBJ1-3
clone size: NA
D gene: TRBD1
CDR3 DNA: TGCGCCAGCAGCCGAGAGACAGGGGGTGGAAACACCATATATTTT
CDR3 protein: CASSRETGGGNTIYF

V gene: TRBV4-3
J gene: TRBJ2-5
clone size: once
D gene: NA
CDR3 DNA: TGCGCCAGCAGCCTCACCAGCGCGTACCAAGAGACCCAGTACTTC
CDR3 protein: CASSLTSAYQETQYF

V gene: TRBV10-3
J gene: TRBJ1-3
clone size: NA
D gene: NA
CDR3 DNA: TGTGCCATCAGTGAGGGGGTATCATTTGCGAGAGGAAACACCATATATTTT
CDR3 protein: CAISEGVSFARGNTIYF